This T cell receptor (beta chain) was observed in a study of CD8+ T cells in alopecia areata. About this clone: Its antigen is undetermined.

Sorted out of PBMCs were CD4+ T cells and CD8+ T cells. CDR1 and CDR2 (germline): GTSNPN, SVGIG (reference sequence). Trimming shortened V by 1 base and J by 7 bases, and 11 bases separated the two germline ends. The CDR3 has 14 amino acids. Sequencing templates came from extracted RNA that was reverse transcribed into cDNA. Some clones are missing from TCRdb's copy, which holds only in-frame ones; the method was immunoSEQ multiplex PCR. The sample includes 85,000 to 110,000 clones, roughly 53% of them seen just once. Notes on the study in general: Researchers report lesional scalp, most notably alopecia totalis/universalis, outstripped normal scalp in clonality. Scalp sample data also include resident alphabeta T cells from normal skin.

The receptor was isolated from a human donor in good health. The genes are TRBV30 and TRBJ1-6; tentative D call: TRBD1 (5 bases). The sequencing input was CD4+ T cells sorted from blood. The CDR3 spells CAWSGTWKNSPLHF. In DNA form, the CDR3 reads TGTGCCTGGAGTGGGACATGGAAAAATTCACCCCTCCACTTT.